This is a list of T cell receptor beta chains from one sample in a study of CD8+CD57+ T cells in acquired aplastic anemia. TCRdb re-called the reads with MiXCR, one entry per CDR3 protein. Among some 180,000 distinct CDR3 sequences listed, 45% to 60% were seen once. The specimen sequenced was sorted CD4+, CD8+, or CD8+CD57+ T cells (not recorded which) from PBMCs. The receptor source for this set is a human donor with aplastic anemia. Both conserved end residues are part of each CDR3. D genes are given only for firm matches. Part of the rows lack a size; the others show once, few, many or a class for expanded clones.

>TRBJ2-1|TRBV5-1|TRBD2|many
TGCGCCAGCAGAAGCGGGGTGAGCTCCTACAATGAGCAGTTCTTC
CASRSGVSSYNEQFF
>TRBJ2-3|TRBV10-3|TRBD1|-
TGTGCCATCAGCCGAAAAGGGACAGGGCAAACAGATACGCAGTATTTT
CAISRKGTGQTDTQYF
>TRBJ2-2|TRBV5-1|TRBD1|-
TGCGCCAGCAGCGCGGGACAGGGGGGAATGTACGGGGAGCTGTTTTTT
CASSAGQGGMYGELFF
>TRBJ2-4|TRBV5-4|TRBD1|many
TGTGCCAGCAGCATTAGAGGGGGCGCCAAAAACATTCAGTACTTC
CASSIRGGAKNIQYF
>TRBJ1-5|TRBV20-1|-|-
TGCAGTGCGTTAGGGGATAGCAATCAGCCCCAGCATTTT
CSALGDSNQPQHF
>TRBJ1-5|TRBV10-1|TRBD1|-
TGCGCCAGCAGTGGGCCAGGGGGCATTCAGCCCCAGCATTTT
CASSGPGGIQPQHF
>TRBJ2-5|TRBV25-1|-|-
TGTGCCAGCAGTGACCTGACAGGCGACCTCCGACAAGAGACCCAGTACTTC
CASSDLTGDLRQETQYF
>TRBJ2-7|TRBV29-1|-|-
TGCAGCGTTGAACGCTTGGGCTCCTACGAGCAGTACTTC
CSVERLGSYEQYF
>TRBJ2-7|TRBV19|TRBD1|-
TGTGCCAGTGGTGAGTGGGGACAGGGAATCAACGAGCAGTACTTC
CASGEWGQGINEQYF
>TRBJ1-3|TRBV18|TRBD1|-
TGTGCCAGCTCAGAAGACAGGGCTGGAAACACCATATATTTT
CASSEDRAGNTIYF
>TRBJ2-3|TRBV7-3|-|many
TGTGCCAGCAGCGACGGCACAGATACGCAGTATTTT
CASSDGTDTQYF
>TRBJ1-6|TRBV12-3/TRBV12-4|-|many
TGTGCCAGCAGTTTGGAGTTCGGGTCAGCAAATTCACCCCTCCACTTT
CASSLEFGSANSPLHF
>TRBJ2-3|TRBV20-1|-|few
TGCAGTGCTAGAGTCAGGGCAGGGACAGATACGCAGTATTTT
CSARVRAGTDTQYF
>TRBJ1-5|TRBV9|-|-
TGTGCCAGCAGCGGGGGACAAAACCTAAATCAGCCCCAGCATTTT
CASSGGQNLNQPQHF
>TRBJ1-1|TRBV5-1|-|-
TGCGCCAGCAGCTTGGATCCGGGGCAGGACACTGAAGCTTTCTTT
CASSLDPGQDTEAFF
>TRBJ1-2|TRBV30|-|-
TGTGCCTGGAGCCCATCAGGGGTTTGGGGCTACACCTTC
CAWSPSGVWGYTF
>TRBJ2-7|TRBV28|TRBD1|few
TGTGCCAGCAGTTCTCTACTCGGACAGGGATACGAGCAGTACTTC
CASSSLLGQGYEQYF
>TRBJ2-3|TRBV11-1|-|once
TGTGCCAGCAGCTTAGGGTGGGAGGACACAGATACGCAGTATTTT
CASSLGWEDTDTQYF
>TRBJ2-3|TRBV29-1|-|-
TGCAGCGTTGAGGTACGACGGGGCACAGATACGCAGTATTTT
CSVEVRRGTDTQYF
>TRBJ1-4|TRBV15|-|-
TGTGCCACCAGCAGAGATTCCAAGTCTGATGAAAACCTGTTTTTT
CATSRDSKSDENLFF
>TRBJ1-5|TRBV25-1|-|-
TGTGCCAGCAGTCCAGGGGACGGAAGGCCCCAGCATTTT
CASSPGDGRPQHF
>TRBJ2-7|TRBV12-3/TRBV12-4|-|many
TGTGCCAGCAGCCCCGCGCCCTACGAGCAGTACTTC
CASSPAPYEQYF
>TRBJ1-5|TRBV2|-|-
TGTGCCGGTAGTGAACTAAGTCCACAGGGAGATCAGCCCCAGCATTTT
CAGSELSPQGDQPQHF
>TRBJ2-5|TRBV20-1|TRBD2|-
TGCAGCTCGGGGACTAGCGGGGTGGAGACCCAGTACTTC
CSSGTSGVETQYF
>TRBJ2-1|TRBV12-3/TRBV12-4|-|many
TGTGCCAGCAGTTTAAGGGGCACCCAGTTCTTC
CASSLRGTQFF
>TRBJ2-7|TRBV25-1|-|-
TGTGCCAGCAGTGCGTACAGGGCCCACGAGCAGTACTTC
CASSAYRAHEQYF
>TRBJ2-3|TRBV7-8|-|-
TGTGCCAGCAGCTGGACGGGAGATACGCAGTATTTT
CASSWTGDTQYF
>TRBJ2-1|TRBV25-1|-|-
TGTGCCAGCAGTGAATTTAGGGGGAACAATGAGCAGTTCTTC
CASSEFRGNNEQFF
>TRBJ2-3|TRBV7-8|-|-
TGTGCCAGCAGCTTATTGCTTAGCGGAAAAAGCACAGATACGCAGTATTTT
CASSLLLSGKSTDTQYF
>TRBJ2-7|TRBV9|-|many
TGTGCCAGCAGCGTAGCTTCTGGTCCTGGGGAACCGGGACCCAGGTACGAGCAGTACTTC
CASSVASGPGEPGPRYEQYF
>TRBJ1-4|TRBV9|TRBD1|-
TGTGCCAGCAGCCCCGGGACAGGGAACGAAAAACTGTTTTTT
CASSPGTGNEKLFF
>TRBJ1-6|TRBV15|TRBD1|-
TGTGCCACCAGCAGACCTACGGGACAGGGTAATTCACCCCTCCACTTT
CATSRPTGQGNSPLHF
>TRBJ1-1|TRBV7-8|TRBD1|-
TGTGCCAGCAGCTTCATGACAGGGGGCACTGAAGCTTTCTTT
CASSFMTGGTEAFF
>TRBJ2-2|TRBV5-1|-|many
TGCGCCAGCAGCGGCGGGGTACTAGCTGACACCGGGGAGCTGTTTTTT
CASSGGVLADTGELFF
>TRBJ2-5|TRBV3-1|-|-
TGTGCCAGCAGCCAAATAAGCTTCGGGGTACAAGAGACCCAGTACTTC
CASSQISFGVQETQYF
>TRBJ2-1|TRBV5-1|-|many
TGCGCCAGCAGCCTTGGCCATGGCTCCTACAATGAGCAGTTCTTC
CASSLGHGSYNEQFF
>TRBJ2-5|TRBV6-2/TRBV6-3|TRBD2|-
TGTGCCAGCAGTTACTCTGTTGGTGTGACTAGCGGGATTCCAGGGAGGGCCCAGTACTTC
CASSYSVGVTSGIPGRAQYF
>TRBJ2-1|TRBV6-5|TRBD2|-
TGTGCCAGCAGTTTGACTAGCGGAGTGTTGAGTCAGCAGTTCTTC
CASSLTSGVLSQQFF
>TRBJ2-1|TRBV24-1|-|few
TGTGCCACCAGTGGATCCGGCGGGAATGAGCAGTTCTTC
CATSGSGGNEQFF
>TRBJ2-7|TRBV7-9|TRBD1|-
TGTGCCAGCAGCTTCGGGACAGGGGCTTTCTACGAGCAGTACTTC
CASSFGTGAFYEQYF
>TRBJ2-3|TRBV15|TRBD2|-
TGTGCCACCAGCACACCAAGCGGGAGCGGGACAGATACGCAGTATTTT
CATSTPSGSGTDTQYF
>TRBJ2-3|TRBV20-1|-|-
TGCAGTGCTTCATCATCAGTGGGGGGAGATACGCAGTATTTT
CSASSSVGGDTQYF
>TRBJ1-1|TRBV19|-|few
TGTGCCACGGATACGGGCCTGGGCACTGAAGCTTTCTTT
CATDTGLGTEAFF
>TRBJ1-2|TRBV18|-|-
TGTGTCAGCTCAACCGGGACGGATAACTATGGCTACACCTTC
CVSSTGTDNYGYTF
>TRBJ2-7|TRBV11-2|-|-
TGTGCCAGCAGCCCCGACGGGGCTAGATCCTACGAGCAGTACTTC
CASSPDGARSYEQYF
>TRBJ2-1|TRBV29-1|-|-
TGCAGCGTTGCCCCGGGAAGCTCCTACAATGAGCAGTTCTTC
CSVAPGSSYNEQFF
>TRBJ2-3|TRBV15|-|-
TGTGCCACCAGCGTAGGGTCAGATACGCAGTATTTT
CATSVGSDTQYF